This paragraph reports one T cell receptor (beta chain). Its recognized antigen is unknown. No clone much larger than this one lies a single base away; base qualities are absent. RNA was extracted with the RNeasy kit and about 0.45 to 1 ug was reverse transcribed using random hexamers. The immunoSEQ multiplex PCR assay, which covers 54 Vbeta and 13 Jbeta segments, was used to amplify TCR beta CDR3 regions. To correct PCR amplification bias, a synthetic template baseline was used for both primer optimization and computational correction. The original pipeline was this. Reads were annotated to V, D and J genes according to IMGT and were analyzed with immunoSEQ Analyzer, with only productive sequences retained. Clonality was computed as one minus Shannon entropy normalized by log2 of the number of productive unique sequences. For each patient and control, public and private clones were evaluated among the 100 most prevalent clones. Susac-specific clones were defined as absent from healthy and MS cohorts, roughly 1,100 published viral clones and other ImmuneACCESS disease sequences. TCRdb trimmed public reads at Q25 via fastp, called clones via MiXCR and kept in-frame beta chains. Every entry covers one CDR3 protein and lists the most common genes and DNA from its rows. These V and J calls rely on TCRdb rather than the paper's analysis. In all, the sample holds around 59,000 distinct CDR3 sequences, and 90% to 95% of those were seen once. The top ten clonotypes cover approximately 0.21% of the sample.

The sample originates from a study of CD8 T cells in Susac syndrome (dated by TCRdb to about 2019). In terms of the full investigation: Repertoire sequencing was used to test whether CD8+ T cell activation and differentiation in Susac syndrome was antigen driven. Clonality of the CD8+ T cell repertoire was compared between roughly twelve healthy donors, about 14 Susac syndrome patients and about 15 multiple sclerosis patients. General findings and caveats noted by the study authors: The TCR sequencing and HLA analysis was acknowledged to have included a relatively small number of individuals.

CDR1 and CDR2 were assigned from the germline V gene as SNHLY and FYNNEI. There are 11 amino acids in the CDR3, from cysteine to phenylalanine inclusive. Only the CDR3 part of the read is kept: 33 bases, read in frame from the first base. V loses 5 bases, J loses 9 bases, and the germline ends lie 5 bases apart. Peripheral blood CD8+ and CD4+ T cells from healthy donors, Susac syndrome patients and multiple sclerosis patients were profiled by high-throughput TCR beta sequencing. Healthy donors were age- and sex-matched controls. Bulk CD8+ and CD4+ T cells were purified by magnetic negative isolation, while CD8+ TEMRA cells were enriched using FACS. Blood was drawn into EDTA tubes, processed within 24 hours, and PBMCs were isolated by density gradient centrifugation. PBMCs destined for TCR sequencing were cryopreserved in liquid nitrogen and later thawed in a 37 °C water bath. The sorted or isolated CD4+, CD8+ and CD8+ TEMRA cells had a purity of 90% or higher.

The specimen sequenced was CD8+ T cells from PBMCs. The receptor was isolated from a human donor in good health. The chain joins TRBV2 to TRBJ1-6; confidence is insufficient to name the D gene. The DNA sequence follows: TGTGCCAGCAGTAGGGCTTCACCCCTCCACTTT. The encoded protein is CASSRASPLHF.